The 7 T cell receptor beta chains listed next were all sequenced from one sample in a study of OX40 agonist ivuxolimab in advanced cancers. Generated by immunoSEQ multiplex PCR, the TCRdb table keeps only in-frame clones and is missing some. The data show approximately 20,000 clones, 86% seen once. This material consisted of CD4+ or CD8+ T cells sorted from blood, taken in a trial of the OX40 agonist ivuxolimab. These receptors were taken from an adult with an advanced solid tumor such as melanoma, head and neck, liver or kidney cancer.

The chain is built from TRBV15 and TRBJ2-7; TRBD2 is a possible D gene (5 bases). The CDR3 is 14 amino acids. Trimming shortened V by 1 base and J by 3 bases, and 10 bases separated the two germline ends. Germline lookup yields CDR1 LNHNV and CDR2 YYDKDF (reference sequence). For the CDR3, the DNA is TGTGCCACCAGCAGAGGGCGAGGGAACTACGAGCAGTACTTC. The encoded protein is CATSRGRGNYEQYF.

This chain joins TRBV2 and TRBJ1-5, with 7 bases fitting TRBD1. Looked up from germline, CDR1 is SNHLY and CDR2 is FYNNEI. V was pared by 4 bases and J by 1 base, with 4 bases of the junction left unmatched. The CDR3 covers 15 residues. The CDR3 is CASSGYRGSNQPQHF. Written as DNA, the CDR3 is TGTGCCAGCAGTGGATACAGGGGAAGCAATCAGCCCCAGCATTTT. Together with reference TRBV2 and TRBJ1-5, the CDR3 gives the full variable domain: EPEVTQTPSHQVTQMGQEVILRCVPISNHLYFYWYRQILGQKVEFLVSFYNNEISEKSEIFDDQFSVERPDGSNFTLKIRSTKLEDSAMYFCASSGYRGSNQPQHFGDGTRLSIL.

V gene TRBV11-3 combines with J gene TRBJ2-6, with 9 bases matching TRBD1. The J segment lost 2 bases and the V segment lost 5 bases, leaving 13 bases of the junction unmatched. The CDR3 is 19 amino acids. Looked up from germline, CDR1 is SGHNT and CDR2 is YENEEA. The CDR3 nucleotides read TGTGCCAGCAGCCCCCCGTGGAGGACAGGGGTTCCTGGGGCCAACGTCCTGACTTTC. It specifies CASSPPWRTGVPGANVLTF.

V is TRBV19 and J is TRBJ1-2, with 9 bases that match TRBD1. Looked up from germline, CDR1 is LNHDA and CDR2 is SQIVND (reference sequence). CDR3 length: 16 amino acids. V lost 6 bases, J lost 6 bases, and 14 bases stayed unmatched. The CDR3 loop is CASSDTSPGTGNGYTF. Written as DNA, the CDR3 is TGTGCCAGTAGCGATACCTCCCCCGGGACAGGGAATGGCTACACCTTC. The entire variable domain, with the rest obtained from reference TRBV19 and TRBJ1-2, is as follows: DGGITQSPKYLFRKEGQNVTLSCEQNLNHDAMYWYRQDPGQGLRLIYYSQIVNDFQKGDIAEGYSVSREKKESFPLTVTSAQKNPTAFYLCASSDTSPGTGNGYTFGSGTRLTVV.

Written as DNA, the CDR3 is TGTGCCAGCAGTGAAGGTGGTTCAGGCCCGGCTTTCTTT. Protein: CASSEGGSGPAFF. V gene TRBV25-1 combines with J gene TRBJ1-1; unclear D gene. V was shortened by 2 bases and J by 11 bases, with 15 bases between the two germline ends. The CDR3 has 13 residues. Germline CDR1 is MGHDK and CDR2 is SYGVNS.

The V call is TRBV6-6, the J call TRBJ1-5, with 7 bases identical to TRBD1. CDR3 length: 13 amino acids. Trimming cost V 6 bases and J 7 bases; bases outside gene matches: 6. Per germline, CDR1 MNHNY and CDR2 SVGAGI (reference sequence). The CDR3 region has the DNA TGTGCCAGCAGCACAGGGGCCGGGCAGCCCCAGCATTTT. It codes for CASSTGAGQPQHF.

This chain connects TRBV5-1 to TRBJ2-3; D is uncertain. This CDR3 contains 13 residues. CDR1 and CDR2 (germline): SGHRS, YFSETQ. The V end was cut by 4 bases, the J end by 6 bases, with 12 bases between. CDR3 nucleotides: TGCGCCAGCAGCCCACCAGGCGCGGATACGCAGTATTTT. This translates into CASSPPGADTQYF.